The clone carrying this T cell receptor (beta chain) was seen only a few times. Its ends do not fully match the called genes, so a read error is possible. This record belongs to a study of cytomegalovirus exposure and HLA in healthy donors. Germline loops: CDR1 SEHNR, CDR2 FQNEAQ (reference sequence). This CDR3 has 13 amino acids. PCR primers comprised 60 Vbeta and 13 Jbeta primers. Sequencing was performed with immunoSEQ multiplex PCR; in TCRdb, only in-frame clones are kept and a portion is missing. The data contain roughly 140,000 clones, around 84% of them singletons. The receptor was isolated from a man aged 40-49 years in good health and CMV-seropositive. The chain couples TRBV7-9 to TRBJ1-4, with a possible D match to TRBD1 (5 bases). The sequenced sample was PBMCs. The CDR3 here is CSSSQTVNEKLFF. CDR3 DNA sequence: TGTTCCAGCAGCCAGACAGTTAATGAAAAACTGTTTTTT.